Listed below are T cell receptor beta chains from one sample, sequenced in a study of blood T cell repertoires in COVID-19. The table came from immunoSEQ multiplex PCR; TCRdb's copy has only in-frame clones and leaves some out. The sample shows 95,000 to 100,000 clones, more than 70% of them seen only once. Input material: peripheral blood. These receptors were obtained from a woman younger than 45 with acute or convalescent COVID-19. Both conserved end residues are part of each CDR3. Fields, in order: V gene, clone size, J gene, D gene, CDR3 length, CDR3 DNA, CDR3 protein. D genes are given only for firm matches. Size is omitted from some rows. Given values are once, few, many or a class for expanded clones.

>TRBV5-6|NA|TRBJ1-3|NA|17
TGTGCCAGCAGCTCGTTACACGGGAGAGGGACTGGAAACACCATATATTTT
CASSSLHGRGTGNTIYF
>TRBV6-4|NA|TRBJ1-5|TRBD1|17
TGTGCCAGCAGTGACTCTTCCGGGACAGGACAGAATCAGCCCCAGCATTTT
CASSDSSGTGQNQPQHF
>TRBV7-3|NA|TRBJ2-2|TRBD2|18
TGTGCCAGCAGCTTAACGTTTACACTAGCGGGGAACACCGGGGAGCTGTTTTTT
CASSLTFTLAGNTGELFF
>TRBV7-3|NA|TRBJ2-2|TRBD1|19
TGTGCCAGCAGCTTAAGTCTGTTCGAGGGGACAGTGAACACCGGGGAGCTGTTTTTT
CASSLSLFEGTVNTGELFF
>TRBV7-9|NA|TRBJ2-5|TRBD2|15
TGTGCCAGCAGCCGACGTAAAGCGGGGGTGGAGACCCAGTACTTC
CASSRRKAGVETQYF
>TRBV6-1|NA|TRBJ1-2|NA|13
TGTGCCAGCAGTGAATTACTCCAGGCTCGCTACACCTTC
CASSELLQARYTF
>TRBV10-1|once|TRBJ2-3|NA|14
TGCGCCAGCAGTGAGTCAGGGGGCACAGATACGCAGTATTTT
CASSESGGTDTQYF
>TRBV9|once|TRBJ1-3|NA|15
TGTGCCAGCAGCTCCCAGAGAGGGGGTGGAAACACCATATATTTT
CASSSQRGGGNTIYF
>TRBV5-4|NA|TRBJ2-2|NA|15
TGTGCCAGCAGTCCCACAGGGCAAAGGAGCGGGGAGCTGTTTTTT
CASSPTGQRSGELFF
>TRBV14|NA|TRBJ2-7|NA|13
TGTGCCAGCAGCCAAGACTTAGGGACAGAGCAGTACTTC
CASSQDLGTEQYF
>TRBV28|NA|TRBJ2-1|TRBD2|15
TGTGCCAGCAGTTTAATAGCGGGGGCTCGGAATGAGCAGTTCTTC
CASSLIAGARNEQFF
>TRBV18|NA|TRBJ1-4|NA|13
TGTGCCAGCTCACCGTTGGCCAATGAAAAACTGTTTTTT
CASSPLANEKLFF
>TRBV28|NA|TRBJ1-4|TRBD1|16
TGTGCCAGCAGTTCCGGGACAGGGGTGGGGTATGAAAAACTGTTTTTT
CASSSGTGVGYEKLFF
>TRBV4-1|NA|TRBJ2-7|NA|15
TGCGCCAGCAGCCTTGGAGGGCCGACTACCTACGAGCAGTACTTC
CASSLGGPTTYEQYF
>TRBV7-2|NA|TRBJ1-1|NA|16
TGTGCCAGCAGCTTAGTTTCCTTCAGCGGCGGGTCTGAAGCTTTCTTT
CASSLVSFSGGSEAFF
>TRBV19|NA|TRBJ2-1|TRBD1|13
TGTGCCAGTAGTACCCGGACAGGGAATGAGCAGTTCTTC
CASSTRTGNEQFF
>TRBV6-5|NA|TRBJ2-7|NA|12
TGTGCCAGCAGTCGGAGAGGGTACGAGCAGTACTTC
CASSRRGYEQYF
>TRBV6-5|NA|TRBJ1-2|TRBD1|15
TGTGCCAGCAGACCTTGGACAGGGGGTAGCTATGGCTACACCTTC
CASRPWTGGSYGYTF
>TRBV2|NA|TRBJ2-7|NA|11
TGTGCCACAGGGGTCAGTTACGAGCAGTACTTC
CATGVSYEQYF
>TRBV28|once|TRBJ1-5|NA|15
TGTGCCAGCAGTATCCAGGGCTTTAGCAATCAGCCCCAGCATTTT
CASSIQGFSNQPQHF
>TRBV7-9|NA|TRBJ2-3|TRBD2|17
TGTGCCAGCAGCTTCAGGCGGGGGGGCACGAGCACAGATACGCAGTATTTT
CASSFRRGGTSTDTQYF
>TRBV18|NA|TRBJ1-4|NA|13
TGTGCCAGCTGCCCTCGAGCGAATGAAAAACTGTTTTTT
CASCPRANEKLFF
>TRBV9|NA|TRBJ1-1|TRBD1|15
TGTGCCAGCAGCGTAGAACAGGGGGGAAGGACTGAAGCTTTCTTT
CASSVEQGGRTEAFF
>TRBV30|NA|TRBJ2-7|NA|15
TGTGCCTGGAGCGCTAACTCCGGACTTTACGACGAGCAGTACTTC
CAWSANSGLYDEQYF
>TRBV4-1|NA|TRBJ2-7|NA|12
TGCGCCAGCAGCCAACCCCAGGAGGGGCAGTACTTC
CASSQPQEGQYF